The clone carrying this T cell receptor beta chain was seen a handful of times. What it recognizes is unknown. V dropped 4 bases and J dropped 10; count of bases not matched to a gene: 4. Germline V gene sequence: CDR1 SGHDT, CDR2 YYEEEE. This CDR3 has 12 residues. This entry comes from a study of CD8 T cells in ankylosing spondylitis. The study's findings and limits: Characteristic of ankylosing spondylitis blood, it appeared, was a TCR beta motif comprising roughly 8 highly homologous variants.

Quantitative 5'-RACE with molecular barcodes produced the TCR beta libraries. Each CDR3 protein gets one entry after TCRdb re-called the 5' RACE reads with MiXCR. The sample carries some 220,000 distinct CDR3 sequences, roughly 6.6% recorded once. The sequencing sample was made of blood, either unsorted or a sorted T cell fraction (not recorded which). The TCR comes from a male donor with ankylosing spondylitis. The gene calls are TRBV5-6 and TRBJ2-1; TRBD2 agrees at 8 bases. CDR3 coding DNA: TGTGCCAGCAGCCGGGAGGGGTGGGAGCAGTTCTTC. Translation gives CASSREGWEQFF.